This T cell receptor beta chain was captured in a study of blood T cell repertoires in COVID-19 (dated by TCRdb to the early 2020s). Regarding the study in general: Samples covering the acute and convalescent phases of COVID-19 were provided by collaborators in the United States, Italy and Spain. The prospective study material was composed of cDNA or gDNA derived from T cells, B-cell-depleted T cells, or PBMCs. Deeply sampled blood TCRbeta repertoires from subjects exposed to, actively infected with, or recovered from COVID-19 were included in the dataset. The repertoires were made available in a free public database intended to serve as a resource for research on the immune response to SARS-CoV-2. The samples were drawn from the first 160 participants of the ongoing ImmuneRACE study and from 1,254 subjects provided by 6 global collaborators. Sample metadata almost always included a de-identified subject ID, COVID-19 status, age in years and sex. HLA class I and class II types, where available, came from metadata supplied by the sample provider rather than from assay-based typing.

The cysteine opens and the phenylalanine closes a CDR3 of 15 amino acids. The retained sequence is limited to the CDR3, 45 bases, with the frame set at the first base. CDR1 MGHRA and CDR2 YSYEKL were looked up in the germline V gene. Trimming takes 1 base from V and 2 bases from J, and the germline ends sit 8 bases apart. Enrolling through a virtual design, the prospective study's participants ranged in age from about 18 to 89 years and lived across 20 to 30 United States geographic areas. In the prospective study, participants were assigned to cohorts based on the clinical history participants reported in a screening survey and a study questionnaire. ImmuneRACE Cohort 3 recovered participants were defined by two consecutive negative NP/OP PCR tests, healthcare professional clearance, or symptom resolution. Mobile phlebotomists in the prospective study collected whole blood, serum and a nasopharyngeal or oropharyngeal swab from every participant. Prospective study participants could optionally give additional blood draws and questionnaires over a 2-month period. Before DNA extraction, prospective study blood samples were shipped either frozen or at room temperature.

With respect to this clone: Its antigen has not been determined. Base qualities are not recorded, but no much larger clone differs from it by a single base.

What the work shows at the level of the full study, not this receptor alone: The quantity of clinical and demographic metadata differed by source and by participant and was supplied without curation.

The immunoSEQ Assay, a bias-controlled multiplex PCR, was used to amplify TCRbeta CDR3 regions from genomic DNA. Processing in the source paper ran as follows. The number of nucleated cells in each sample was estimated from the amplification of reference gene primers within the assay. To quantify the absolute abundance of each unique TCRbeta CDR3 rearrangement, sequence reads were collapsed and filtered. For each sample, productive Simpson clonality was calculated as the square root of Simpson's diversity index across productive rearrangements. This immuneACCESS table, as held by TCRdb, lists in-frame sequences with V and J called but not all clones. Of the missing ones, under half trace to an unresolved V gene in checked studies; the others have no known cause. Clonal size and the V and J genes are those of that table, whereas D and trimming came from the DNA. The sample table holds 300,000 or so clones, of which more than 75% were seen once. Clones ranked in the top ten supply around 2.6% of the sample.

The sequence joins TRBV4-1 to TRBJ1-4; the D gene remains uncertain. The TCR comes from a man between 60 and 70 years old who had recovered from COVID-19. The specimen sequenced was PBMCs or T cells enriched from blood (not recorded which). In nucleotides, the sequence is TGCGCCAGCAGCCAAGGAACGGGGACTAATGAAAAACTGTTTTTT. Its protein is CASSQGTGTNEKLFF.